The T cell receptor (beta chain) described here comes from a study of T cell changes during pregnancy in multiple sclerosis. The V end was cut by 2 bases, the J end by 6 bases, with 15 bases between. CDR3 length: 14 amino acids. The germline V gene encodes CDR1 SGHNT and CDR2 YYREEE (reference sequence). Sequenced by immunoSEQ multiplex PCR; TCRdb stores in-frame clones only, minus some. The sample holds some 70,000 clones, more than 85% seen once. This sequence was found in a female donor with multiple sclerosis, enrolled in a pregnancy study. The genes are TRBV5-4 and TRBJ2-7; D is undetermined. The source was CD8+ T cells from peripheral blood mononuclear cells, collected before pregnancy. CDR3 amino acids: CASSFIDQSAEQYF. The CDR3 DNA follows: TGTGCCAGCAGCTTTATCGATCAGAGCGCCGAGCAGTACTTC. Using reference TRBV5-4 and TRBJ2-7 for the parts outside the CDR3, the full variable domain is ETGVTQSPTHLIKTRGQQVTLRCSSQSGHNTVSWYQQALGQGPQFIFQYYREEENGRGNFPPRFSGLQFPNYSSELNVNALELDDSALYLCASSFIDQSAEQYFGPGTRLTVT.